Listed here are 18 T cell receptor beta chains from one sample, sequenced in a study of blood T cell repertoires in COVID-19 (dated by TCRdb to between 2020 and 2021). The method behind the library was the immunoSEQ multiplex PCR assay. Entries here come from immuneACCESS through TCRdb and include only in-frame sequences with V and J called. Some clones fail to appear in such tables; in the studies checked, an unresolved V gene covers under half of the shortfall, and the cause of the remainder is unknown. This sample is represented by 97,000 or so clones; 79% of them were singletons. Approximately 18% of the sample belongs to the ten largest clones. Sequencing used peripheral blood. These TCRs come from a woman aged 80 or older with active or convalescent COVID-19.

This chain uses TRBV7-2 with TRBJ2-4, with D possibly being TRBD1 (5 bases). CDR1 is SGHTA, CDR2 FQGNSA, per germline. This CDR3 is built from 14 residues. Trimming took 3 bases from V and 9 from J, leaving 15 bases between them. The DNA for the CDR3 is TGTGCCAGCAGCTTTCTCCCCAAGGGGCCCATTCAGTACTTC. Its translation is CASSFLPKGPIQYF.

V gene TRBV2 combines with J gene TRBJ2-7; 11 positions match TRBD1. Trimming cost V 4 bases and J 4 bases; bases outside gene matches: 3. The CDR3 has 14 residues. CDR1 is SNHLY, CDR2 FYNNEI, per germline. CDR3 nucleotides: TGTGCCAGCAGTGTGGACAGGGGGCTTTACGAGCAGTACTTC. Residues: CASSVDRGLYEQYF.

CDR3 sequence: CASTRGPGGRGDTQYF. The CDR3, as DNA: TGTGCCAGCACTAGGGGCCCCGGGGGACGAGGAGATACGCAGTATTTT. This rearrangement joins TRBV19 to TRBJ2-3; TRBD2 is a possible D gene (6 bases). From germline, CDR1 is LNHDA and CDR2 SQIVND (reference sequence). The length of the CDR3 is 16 residues. V dropped 9 bases and J dropped 5 bases, with 24 bases sitting between them.

The chain uses TRBV5-1 and TRBJ1-6; D is uncertain. Per the germline V gene, CDR1 is SGHRS and CDR2 is YFSETQ. The CDR3 length is 14 residues. Trimming took off 6 bases at V and 8 bases at J, with 15 bases between the two ends. The CDR3 sequence is CASTGFGGDSPLHF. The CDR3 nucleotides are TGCGCCAGCACCGGTTTCGGCGGGGATTCACCCCTCCACTTT.

The rearrangement joins TRBV12-3 or TRBV12-4 to TRBJ1-5, with no clear D. With 6 bases removed from V and 6 bases from J, the gap between germline ends came to 12 bases. The CDR3 extends over 13 amino acids. The DNA for the CDR3 is TGTGCCAGCAGAGAGGTGGTTAGTCAGCCCCAGCATTTT. This gives the protein CASREVVSQPQHF.

In DNA form, the CDR3 reads TGTGCCAGCCGTCTTCGGGAAGACTATGGCTACACCTTC. Translating it yields CASRLREDYGYTF. The V call is TRBV6-5, the J call TRBJ1-2; D remains ambiguous. CDR3 length: 13 amino acids. Trimming shortened V by 8 bases and J by 3 bases, and 13 bases separated the two germline ends. CDR1 and CDR2 (germline): MNHEY, SVGAGI.

V and J are TRBV5-4 and TRBJ2-1, with 11 bases lining up with TRBD2. Per the germline V gene, CDR1 is SGHNT and CDR2 is YYREEE (reference sequence). V lost 4 bases to trimming and J lost 6 bases; unmatched junction nucleotides: 9. There are 16 residues in the CDR3. CDR3 DNA sequence: TGTGCCAGCAGCATACAGGGACTAGCGGTCTTCAATGAGCAGTTCTTC. It yields the protein CASSIQGLAVFNEQFF.

Details on this clone: The germline gene is not matched at one end of the junction; a read error may be the cause. The rearrangement joins TRBV5-8 to TRBJ2-1; 16 positions match TRBD2. The germline V gene has CDR1 SGHTS and CDR2 YDEGEE. The CDR3 loop spans 15 amino acids. The CDR3 loop is CASSLGLAGGYEQFF. The CDR3 nucleotides read TGTGCCAGCAGTTTGGGACTAGCGGGAGGGTATGAGCAGTTCTTC.

About this clone: Its ends do not fully match the called genes, so a read error is possible. The chain links TRBV5-1 to TRBJ1-3; perhaps TRBD1 as D (5 bases). Looked up from germline, CDR1 is SGHRS and CDR2 is YFSETQ. The CDR3 runs 15 residues. This CDR3 is CASSPGGLPGNTIYF. Here the CDR3 DNA reads TGTGCCAGCAGCCCGGGGGGGTTACCTGGAAACACCATATATTTT.

V usage is TRBV7-9 and J usage is TRBJ1-5; TRBD1 matches 7 bases. The V and J ends lost 5 bases and 2 bases, in that order; junction bases with no gene match: 9. The V gene's germline CDR1 is SEHNR and CDR2 FQNEAQ (reference sequence). The CDR3 is 16 amino acids. The chain's CDR3 is CASSPSGGQGNQPQHF. The CDR3 DNA reads TGTGCCAGCAGCCCCAGCGGCGGACAGGGCAATCAGCCCCAGCATTTT.

The count of this clone is one. The genes are TRBV9 and TRBJ2-1; D might be TRBD2 (5 bases). The length of the CDR3 is 14 residues. V was trimmed by 0 bases and J by 10 bases, leaving 14 bases between them. The germline V gene encodes CDR1 SGDLS and CDR2 YYNGEE. The CDR3 nucleotides are TGTGCCAGCAGCGTAGAGTCGACGAGGAGGGAGCAGTTCTTC. Residues: CASSVESTRREQFF. Variable domain in full (rest from reference TRBV9 and TRBJ2-1): DSGVTQTPKHLITATGQRVTLRCSPRSGDLSVYWYQQSLDQGLQFLIQYYNGEERAKGNILERFSAQQFPDLHSELNLSSLELGDSALYFCASSVESTRREQFFGPGTRLTVL.

This clone has just a few counts. The chain recombines TRBV7-9 with TRBJ1-2; 7 bases align to TRBD1. Trimming cost V 3 bases and J 0 bases; bases outside gene matches: 4. The germline V gene has CDR1 SEHNR and CDR2 FQNEAQ (reference sequence). This CDR3 region has 15 residues. CDR3 region: CASSFEGAANYGYTF. The CDR3 DNA follows: TGTGCCAGCAGCTTTGAGGGGGCGGCTAACTATGGCTACACCTTC. Full variable domain (remainder filled in from reference TRBV7-9 and TRBJ1-2): DTGVSQNPRHKITKRGQNVTFRCDPISEHNRLYWYRQTLGQGPEFLTYFQNEAQLEKSRLLSDRFSAERPKGSFSTLEIQRTEQGDSAMYLCASSFEGAANYGYTFGSGTRLTVV.

This rearrangement joins TRBV1 to TRBJ1-1; whether TRBD1, the table's D call, matches the DNA was not checked. TRBV1 is described as a pseudogene. CDR3 length: 15 residues. CDR3 in amino acids: CTSSQGGTENTEAFF. The CDR3 bases are TGCACCAGCAGCCAAGGAGGGACAGAGAACACTGAAGCTTTCTTT.

The genes are TRBV5-6 and TRBJ2-6; D may be TRBD2 (5 bases). The CDR3 has 15 residues. Germline loops: CDR1 SGHDT, CDR2 YYEEEE. V was clipped by 7 bases and J by 2 bases, with 13 bases between them. CDR3 sequence (DNA): TGTGCCAGCGATAATCCCGGGGCTGGGGCCAACGTCCTGACTTTC. Amino acid sequence: CASDNPGAGANVLTF.

V usage is TRBV10-3 and J usage is TRBJ1-4; 7 nucleotides line up with TRBD1. The CDR3 totals 15 residues. Germline V gives CDR1 ENHRY, CDR2 SYGVKD. V was pared by 5 bases and J by 0 bases, with 3 bases of the junction left unmatched. The CDR3 protein is CAISQGGSTNEKLFF. The DNA of the CDR3 is TGTGCCATCAGTCAGGGGGGATCAACTAATGAAAAACTGTTTTTT.

The rearrangement joins TRBV24-1 to TRBJ2-3; TRBD1 agrees at 7 bases. With 0 bases clipped from V and 2 bases from J, the junction kept 4 bases outside the gene matches. This CDR3 has 16 amino acids. Germline CDR1 reads KGHDR; CDR2 reads SFDVKD. The CDR3 DNA is TGTGCCACCAGTGATTTGCAACAGGGGCTCACAGATACGCAGTATTTT. It yields the protein CATSDLQQGLTDTQYF.

The chain is built from TRBV6-5 and TRBJ1-6; 9 positions match TRBD1. V was clipped by 4 bases and J by 7 bases; unmatched bases: 2. CDR1 is MNHEY and CDR2 is SVGAGI in the germline V gene. The CDR3 runs to 14 residues. CDR3 residues: CASSLDRGNSPLHF. DNA for the CDR3: TGTGCCAGCAGTTTAGACAGGGGGAATTCACCCCTCCACTTT.

V gene TRBV19 combines with J gene TRBJ2-5, with D perhaps TRBD1 (6 bases). The CDR3 consists of 16 residues. The V gene's germline CDR1 is LNHDA and CDR2 SQIVND (reference sequence). Trimming took 6 bases from V and 4 from J, leaving 21 bases between them. The CDR3 bases are TGTGCCAGTAGCCCCTCTCCACGACAGGCCAGAGAGACCCAGTACTTC. Translating gives CASSPSPRQARETQYF.